In this sample, the clone carrying this T cell receptor (beta chain) turned up many times. Its matching antigen is unknown. Unique molecular identifiers were built into the TCR beta cDNA libraries. The yield from about 1 to 10 million T cells was around 500,000 cDNA molecules in total. TCRdb reprocessed the PCR reads with MiXCR, giving one entry per CDR3 protein. The sample includes some 690,000 distinct CDR3 sequences, around 27% seen only once; the top ten take roughly 0.54%. This entry comes from a study of post-analysis software for immune sequencing data. Looking at the study overall: The study covered relapsing-remitting, secondary progressive and progressive-relapsing courses of multiple sclerosis. Study-level findings and limits: Higher frequency in patients than in controls was seen for roughly five TRBV segments, with TRBV5-6, TRBV5-1 and TRBV20-1 among them. Patients with multiple sclerosis recorded significantly lower normalized Chao1 diversity than controls, the study found. Under F measure analysis, samples from one preparation batch co-clustered strongly.

V gave up 5 bases and J gave up 7 bases; unmatched junction bases: 10. The CDR3 runs to 16 residues. Germline V lookup: CDR1 SGHTA, CDR2 FQGNSA. The rearrangement links TRBV7-2 to TRBJ1-4; 10 bases agree with TRBD1. Sequencing was carried out using blood. The receptor comes from a girl aged 10 to 17 with multiple sclerosis. The CDR3 sequence is CASSTLRDRGFEKLFF. In nucleotides, the CDR3 is TGTGCCAGCAGCACCCTCCGGGACAGGGGTTTTGAAAAACTGTTTTTT.